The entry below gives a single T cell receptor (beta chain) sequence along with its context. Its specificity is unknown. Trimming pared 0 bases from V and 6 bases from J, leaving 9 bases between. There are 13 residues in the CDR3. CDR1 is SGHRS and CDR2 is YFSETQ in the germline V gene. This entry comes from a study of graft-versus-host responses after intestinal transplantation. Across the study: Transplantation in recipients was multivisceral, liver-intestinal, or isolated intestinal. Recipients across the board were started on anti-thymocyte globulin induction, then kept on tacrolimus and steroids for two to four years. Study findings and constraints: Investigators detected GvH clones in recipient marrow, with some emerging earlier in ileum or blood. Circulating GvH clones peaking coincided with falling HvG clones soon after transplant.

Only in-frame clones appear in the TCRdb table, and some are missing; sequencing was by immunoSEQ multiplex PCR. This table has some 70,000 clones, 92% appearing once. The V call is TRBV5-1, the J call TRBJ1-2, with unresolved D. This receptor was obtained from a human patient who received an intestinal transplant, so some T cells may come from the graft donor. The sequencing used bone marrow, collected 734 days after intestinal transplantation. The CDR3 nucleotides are TGCGCCAGCAGCTTGGGCCTTCCCGATGGCTACACCTTC. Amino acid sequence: CASSLGLPDGYTF.